This T cell receptor beta chain was sequenced for a study of vaccination and CD4 T cells after COVID-19. Indicated treatment: roughly 10-day PBMC culture with coronavirus spike peptide pools or control peptides (ViraFEST assay). Germline values: CDR1 LNHDA, CDR2 SQIVND (reference sequence). Trimming cost V 3 bases and J 3 bases, with 8 bases left between them. The CDR3 runs 13 residues. The Oncomine TCR Beta short-read assay generated sequence data from the DNA of cultured CD4+ T cells. TCRdb analysed the PCR reads with MiXCR anew, one entry per CDR3 protein. The sample records around 20,000 distinct CDR3 sequences, 40% being singletons. This clonotype was seen a few times. The antigen remains unidentified.

The source is a human donor who had recovered from COVID-19. V gene TRBV19 combines with J gene TRBJ1-1; D perhaps matches TRBD1 (5 bases). The sequencing here drew on CD4+ T cells from blood, cultured in vitro, taken after SARS-CoV-2 vaccination. The CDR3 reads CASSIQGDTEAFF. In nucleotides, the CDR3 is TGTGCCAGTAGTATTCAAGGGGACACTGAAGCTTTCTTT.